This T cell receptor beta chain stems from a study of blood T cell repertoires in COVID-19. Trimming took 5 bases from V and 6 from J; bases not matched to a gene: 12. This CDR3 is 15 amino acids long. The germline V gene encodes CDR1 LNHDA and CDR2 SQIVND (reference sequence). Method: immunoSEQ multiplex PCR; TCRdb's copy keeps in-frame clones and lacks some. The table includes some 300,000 clones, nearly 90% detected once. J is TRBJ1-2 and V is TRBV19; 7 positions agree with TRBD1. This TCR was sampled from a woman aged 40 to 50 with COVID-19, enrolled during active disease. The sequenced material came from peripheral blood. The CDR3 is CASSPGTVKGNGYTF. CDR3 coding DNA: TGTGCCAGTAGTCCCGGGACAGTAAAGGGGAATGGCTACACCTTC. Combining the CDR3 with reference TRBV19 and TRBJ1-2 gives the whole variable domain DGGITQSPKYLFRKEGQNVTLSCEQNLNHDAMYWYRQDPGQGLRLIYYSQIVNDFQKGDIAEGYSVSREKKESFPLTVTSAQKNPTAFYLCASSPGTVKGNGYTFGSGTRLTVV.